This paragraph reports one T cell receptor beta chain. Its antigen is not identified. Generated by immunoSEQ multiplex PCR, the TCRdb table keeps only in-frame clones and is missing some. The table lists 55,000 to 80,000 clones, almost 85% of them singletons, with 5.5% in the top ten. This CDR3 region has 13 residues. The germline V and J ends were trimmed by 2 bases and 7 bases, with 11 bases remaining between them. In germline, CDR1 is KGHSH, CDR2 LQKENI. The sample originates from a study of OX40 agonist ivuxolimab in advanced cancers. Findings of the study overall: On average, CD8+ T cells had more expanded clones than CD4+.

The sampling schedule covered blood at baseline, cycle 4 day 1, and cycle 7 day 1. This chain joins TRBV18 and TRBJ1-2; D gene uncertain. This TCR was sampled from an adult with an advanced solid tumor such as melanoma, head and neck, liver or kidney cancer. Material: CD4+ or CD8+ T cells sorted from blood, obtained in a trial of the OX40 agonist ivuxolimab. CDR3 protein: CASSPYPEGGYTF. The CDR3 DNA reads TGTGCCAGCTCACCATATCCAGAGGGTGGCTACACCTTC.